This T cell receptor beta chain comes out of a study of cytomegalovirus exposure and HLA in healthy donors (dated by TCRdb to the late 2010s). Study-wide context: An earlier analysis of 587 of the donors reported 250 to 350 Gb of sequence data and 117 million unique TCR beta sequences obtained from about 179 million T cells. On average, around 230,000 unique TCR beta nucleotide sequences were sequenced per donor among 350 to 400 genotyped donors of the cohort, with roughly 18% of those sequences being non-productive. A separate validation cohort of roughly 130 different subjects was used in addition to the roughly 670-subject first cohort. Typing coverage varied by locus: roughly 629-640 donors for A, B, C, DRB1 and DQB1; more than 500 for DQA1; about 600 for DPA1; approximately 450 for DPB1. An early release that covered about 600 HLA-typed donors contained around 300 gigabases of sequencing data and 80 million or so unique TCR sequences. A later analysis re-examined previously published TCR beta repertoires from 500 to 700 donors and added high-resolution HLA genotyping to investigate patterns of TCR occurrence. Every repertoire in the discovery cohort had been generated on one and the same sequencing platform. The T cell repertoires of under 700 subjects were profiled by immunosequencing and related to cytomegalovirus serostatus. The study aimed to test whether cataloging public T cell receptors could reveal signatures of past pathogen exposure. Donor age, sex, ethnicity and CMV serostatus were compiled alongside the repertoire data. Roughly 5 DR-DQ haplotypes were treated as single units for association and clustering because of strong linkage in the cohort. A later genetic analysis used genome-wide SNP genotypes for about 60% of the 666 donors, treating that subset as a discovery cohort. HLA typing covered class I and class II loci at four-digit resolution. Among the roughly 410 genotyped donors, approximately 81% belonged to the genetic ancestry cluster associated with self-reported Caucasian donors. The later analysis used no new phenotypic data to find candidate immune exposures, relying instead on TCR beta sequences and their occurrence across donors. An earlier analysis of 587 of the donors applied high-throughput TCR beta sequencing to assess whether each TCR beta V gene segment acted as functional or pseudogenic. The study combined high-throughput TCR immunosequencing, statistical association of individual TCRs with disease status, and machine learning to predict cytomegalovirus infection status.

The method behind the library was the immunoSEQ multiplex PCR assay. A mixture of 60 forward primers for TCR Vbeta segments and 13 reverse primers for TCR Jbeta segments was used in the multiplex PCR. The CDR3 region of rearranged TCR beta genes was amplified from genomic DNA with a multiplex PCR assay. On the Illumina HiSeq System, the amplified TCR beta libraries were sequenced as 87-base-pair reads. The source study handled its data this way. A later analysis tallied 75 million to 95 million unique TCR beta chains across the 610 or so repertoires, and some 10 million of those chains were shared by two or more donors. A nearest-neighbor algorithm error-corrected the raw reads and collapsed the reads into unique sequences, merging closely related sequences to remove PCR and sequencing errors. CDR3 sequences were aligned to IMGT reference sequences to assign V, D and J gene segments. Each retained sequence needed at least a six-nucleotide match to both a V gene segment and a J gene segment. A rearrangement counted as productive if the CDR3 had no stop codons and remained in frame with V and J, and every other rearrangement counted as non-productive. Following IMGT convention, CDR3 was defined as the stretch from the second conserved V-encoded cysteine up to the conserved J-encoded phenylalanine. The earlier analysis of 500 to 600 of the donors excluded sequences that lacked an unambiguous match to a single V gene segment. An earlier analysis of 550 to 650 of the donors classified V segments as functional when productive rearrangements were above 56.7% and as segregating when the standard deviation between donors was above 5%. A statistical classification framework was built for diagnosing cytomegalovirus status from the catalog of TCR beta chain sequences. In a later analysis, TCR nucleotide sequences were compared against IMGT/GENE-DB human TR gene sequences so that V and J genes could be assigned. A later analysis assigned CDR3 sequences and most-parsimonious VDJ recombination scenarios with the TCRdist pipeline. In a later analysis, each TCR beta chain was defined by its CDR3 amino acid sequence together with its V-gene family, and reads without a unique V-gene family were excluded. In a later analysis, 450 to 600 highly shared, low-generation-probability nucleotide sequences were removed to address suspected cross-contamination and a sequencing artifact. For each public chain, a later analysis derived a clonal expansion index from normalized ranks of inferred template counts within each repertoire. Generation probabilities in a later analysis came from a VDJ recombination model fitted to out-of-frame rearrangements, and those results were checked against IGoR. In a later analysis, hypergeometric tests were used to score TCR-TCR, TCR-HLA and TCR-CMV co-occurrence, with a repertoire-size bias correction applied to TCR pairs. A later analysis estimated false discovery rates by permuting HLA or CMV assignments 20 times. In a later analysis, co-occurring TCRs were grouped using DBSCAN, with TCRdist sequence similarity added in when clustering inside HLA-allele-positive subsets. Repertoires with fewer than 30,000 or more than 120,000 public chains, plus five repertoires with anomalous nucleotide sharing, were excluded from co-occurrence clustering. In its TCRdb copy, this immuneACCESS table keeps in-frame sequences only and misses some clones. Where compared with another copy, unresolved V genes explain less than half of these, and the others have no known cause. Clone size and V and J calls were adopted from that table, with D and trimming inferred from the DNA. This sample lists more than 140,000 clones; around 80% were detected once. The top ten constitute over 3% of the sample.

Overall study outcomes, separate from this receptor: The sequencing pipeline was judged likely to have produced a cluster of highly shared sequence variants as a technical artifact. In this cohort, only TCR beta chains were sequenced, and detectable features were limited by the absence of alpha or paired-chain data. Compared with equally common non-associated chains, HLA-associated TCR beta chains in a later analysis were more clonally expanded and had lower generation probabilities. Because some donors lacked HLA typing at each locus, the association tests relied only on the typed subset. The earlier analysis of about 600 of the donors excluded approximately 15 rarely observed V segments, including chromosome 9 orphons, because counts were too low. A further reported finding was that TCR beta sequences accurately predicted the HLA-A and HLA-B alleles for most subjects in the first cohort. A later analysis associated 16,951 TCR beta sequences with specific HLA alleles at a false discovery rate of 0.05. Cytomegalovirus status was reported to be diagnosed by the classifier with high specificity and sensitivity in both the original and validation cohorts. In a later analysis, several top co-occurrence clusters were reported to appear linked to parvovirus B19, influenza, CMV and Epstein-Barr virus. Strong co-occurrence of HLA alleles, especially DR and DQ, made assigning TCR associations to individual alleles difficult. Some IMGT-functional V segments, including TRBV6-2 and TRBV6-3, could not be told apart with the 87-base-pair reads, so those segments were excluded. The authors suggested that the approach could potentially be generalized to other disease states and immunological phenotypes. A few of the identified cytomegalovirus-associated TCR beta chains were confirmed in vitro to be specific for cytomegalovirus antigens. Linkage disequilibrium might explain the correlated functional status among segregating V segments, but an unknown experimental factor could not be excluded. In a later analysis, TCR association rates were found to vary across HLA loci, with the most associated TCRs seen for DRB1 alleles and the fewest for HLA-C alleles. In an earlier analysis of around 500 of the donors, most TCR beta V segments appeared in productive rearrangements about 90% or about 30% of the time, broadly matching IMGT annotations. In a later genetic analysis, fewer N-insertions in productive TCRs were reported among donors in an Asian-associated ancestry cluster than the approximately 670-donor mean. Immune exposure information for the cohort was limited to CMV serostatus. Most TCR sequences were seen in very few donors, while some public TCRs were found in many individuals. The presence/absence analyses assumed that sequencing depth was roughly uniform across donors, and that assumption may not be true. An association between a missense DCLRE1C variant and V-gene and J-gene trimming of TCR beta chains was found in a later genetic analysis and replicated in an independent cohort. A later analysis found that most CMV-associated TCR beta chains appeared HLA-restricted, with HLA associations seemingly driven largely by CMV exposure. The study gave a list of around 170 TCR beta chains associated with cytomegalovirus.

Per the germline V gene (reference sequence), GTSNPN is the CDR1 and SVGIG is the CDR2. The germline V end is reduced by 0 bases and the J end by 5 bases; junction bases left unmatched: 11. From cysteine to phenylalanine, the CDR3 is 16 amino acids long. The retained sequence is limited to the CDR3, 48 bases, with the frame set at the first base. The cohort comprised fewer than 750 healthy bone marrow donors. All cohort members were sampled while nominally healthy, although unrecorded immune exposures were likely present. The donor tested CMV seronegative, placing the donor among the 350 or so seronegative members of the cohort. Each donor provided a peripheral blood sample, and peripheral blood mononuclear cells were used for TCR beta sequencing. The Qiagen DNeasy Blood Extraction Kit was used to extract genomic DNA from the blood cell samples. Comment on this clone: The antigen this receptor binds is unknown. Base qualities are not recorded, but no much larger clone differs from it by a single base.

This chain is built from TRBV30 and TRBJ1-1, with 8 junctional bases fitting TRBD1. The receptor comes from a man aged 40-50 years in good health and CMV-seronegative. The sample taken for sequencing was PBMCs. The DNA reads as follows: TGTGCCTGGAGTGTTCAGGTCGGACAGGGTGGTACTGAAGCTTTCTTT. It codes for CAWSVQVGQGGTEAFF.